A selection of T cell receptor beta chains follows, all from one sample in a study of cytomegalovirus exposure and HLA in healthy donors. The table came from immunoSEQ multiplex PCR; TCRdb's copy has only in-frame clones and leaves some out. The repertoire holds over 200,000 clones, with 90% as singletons. The specimen was PBMCs. These receptors all stem from a woman younger than 30 in good health and CMV-seronegative. Each CDR3 is given with its conserved first and last residue. The D gene is left open where the match is weak. Clone sizes are given selectively: once, few, many, or a class where the clone is expanded.

clone_size	d_call	v_call	j_call	cdr3_nt	cdr3_aa
few	.	TRBV7-2	TRBJ1-2	TGTGCCAGCAGCCCCACGGGGTCCTATGGCTACACCTTC	CASSPTGSYGYTF
.	.	TRBV28	TRBJ1-3	TGTGCCAGCAGTTTAGGCAACTCTGGAAACACCATATATTTT	CASSLGNSGNTIYF
.	.	TRBV10-3	TRBJ1-1	TGTGCCATCAGTGCTCACACTGAAGCTTTCTTT	CAISAHTEAFF
.	.	TRBV10-3	TRBJ2-2	TGTGCCATCAGTGACTCCGAGAGAGGGGAGCTGTTTTTT	CAISDSERGELFF
.	TRBD1	TRBV14	TRBJ2-1	TGTGCCAGCAGCCGGGACAGGGGCTACAATGAGCAGTTCTTC	CASSRDRGYNEQFF
.	.	TRBV6-1	TRBJ2-3	TGTGCCAGCAGTGAAGCGGGGGCCTTCACAGATACGCAGTATTTT	CASSEAGAFTDTQYF
.	.	TRBV4-1	TRBJ1-1	TGCGCCAGCAGCCTCCGAGGGAGTTGGGGTATTGGAAACACTGAAGCTTTCTTT	CASSLRGSWGIGNTEAFF
.	.	TRBV27	TRBJ2-1	TGTGCCAGCAGTTTAAGGGGCAGGCTCAGGGGGGTATCCTACAATGAGCAGTTCTTC	CASSLRGRLRGVSYNEQFF
.	TRBD1	TRBV5-1	TRBJ2-7	TGCGCCAGCAGCTTGGGACAGGGGACAAACGAGCAGTACTTC	CASSLGQGTNEQYF
.	.	TRBV5-1	TRBJ1-5	TGCGCCAGCCTCACAGGGTTGTTAAGTCAGCCCCAGCATTTT	CASLTGLLSQPQHF
.	.	TRBV27	TRBJ1-1	TGTGCCAGCATCCAAAGGGGAGGGCTCGAAGCTTTCTTT	CASIQRGGLEAFF
once	.	TRBV19	TRBJ2-3	TGTGCCAGTAGTATCCTAGTTGCGCGGGGACCCCGCACAGATACGCAGTATTTT	CASSILVARGPRTDTQYF
.	.	TRBV21-1	TRBJ2-7	TGTGCCAGCAGCAACCATGGGCCGGAACGCTACGAGCAGTACTTC	CASSNHGPERYEQYF
once	TRBD2	TRBV5-1	TRBJ2-2	TGCGCCAGCAGCGTTACTAGCGGGGGGGCGCGGACCGGGGAGCTGTTTTTT	CASSVTSGGARTGELFF
.	TRBD1	TRBV2	TRBJ2-7	TGTGCCAGCAGTGAAGCGCTAGGGACAGGGTCGTACGAGCAGTACTTC	CASSEALGTGSYEQYF
.	TRBD2	TRBV2	TRBJ2-7	TGTGCCAGCAGTGCCCTGACTAGCTCTCACGAGCAGTACTTC	CASSALTSSHEQYF
.	.	TRBV27	TRBJ2-2	TGTGCCAGCAGTTCTGGACAGAACACCGGGGAGCTGTTTTTT	CASSSGQNTGELFF
few	.	TRBV10-3	TRBJ1-5	TGTGCCATCAGCCGCGGACAGAGTAGCAATCAGCCCCAGCATTTT	CAISRGQSSNQPQHF
.	TRBD1	TRBV5-4	TRBJ1-1	TGTGCCAGCAGCAGATACCGGACAGGGGGCACTGAAGCTTTCTTT	CASSRYRTGGTEAFF
.	.	TRBV10-1	TRBJ2-3	TGCGCCAGCAGTGAGATACAAGAAATCACAGATACGCAGTATTTT	CASSEIQEITDTQYF
.	.	TRBV7-9	TRBJ2-7	TGTGCCAGCAGCGCACCCGGACAGACCTACGAGCAGTACTTC	CASSAPGQTYEQYF
.	.	TRBV28	TRBJ2-5	TGTGCCAGCAGTTTAAGTAGCGGAAAGACCCAGTACTTC	CASSLSSGKTQYF
once	TRBD1	TRBV6-6	TRBJ2-1	TGTGCCAGCAGCCAGGCCGGGACAGGTGGCCACAATGAGCAGTTCTTC	CASSQAGTGGHNEQFF
.	TRBD1	TRBV10-3	TRBJ1-2	TGTGCCATCAGTGACTCGACCTTCGGACAGGCGACTAACTATGGCTACACCTTC	CAISDSTFGQATNYGYTF
few	TRBD1	TRBV7-6	TRBJ2-1	TGTGCCAGCAGCCGTCCGGGACAGGGAATGGTGAATGAGCAGTTCTTC	CASSRPGQGMVNEQFF
.	.	TRBV7-2	TRBJ2-2	TGTGCCAGCAGCTTACAACAGGTCAGCGCCGGGGAGCTGTTTTTT	CASSLQQVSAGELFF
.	TRBD1	TRBV10-3	TRBJ1-2	TGTGCCATCACCCCGGGACAGGTCGGCTACACCTTC	CAITPGQVGYTF
.	TRBD1	TRBV25-1	TRBJ2-6	TGTGCCAGCAGTCCCGGGACAGGGGAAAGCTCTGGGGCCAACGTCCTGACTTTC	CASSPGTGESSGANVLTF
.	.	TRBV9	TRBJ1-6	TGTGCCAGCAGCGCAGGGATTAATTCACCCCTCCACTTT	CASSAGINSPLHF
.	TRBD2	TRBV13	TRBJ2-3	TGTGCCAGCAGCCGGAGGAGCGGGGGGGCGGTCGGCACAGATACGCAGTATTTT	CASSRRSGGAVGTDTQYF
.	TRBD1	TRBV28	TRBJ1-2	TGTGCCAGCAGTGTTGACAGGGGGCGCGATAGTGGCTACACCTTC	CASSVDRGRDSGYTF
.	.	TRBV5-6	TRBJ1-4	TGTGCCAGCAGCTTGGGGAGGATGGAAAAACTGTTTTTT	CASSLGRMEKLFF